This TCR beta chain derives from a study of shared clonotypes between healthy human individuals. Germline CDR1 reads MDHEN; CDR2 reads SYDVKM. V lost 10 bases, J lost 3 bases, and 11 bases stayed unmatched. This CDR3 is 14 amino acids long. For this clone: Its antigen remains unidentified.

Method: immunoSEQ multiplex PCR; TCRdb's copy keeps in-frame clones and lacks some. Altogether over 400,000 clones are present, approximately 80% being singletons, with the ten largest covering approximately 12%. Study-level findings and limits: Investigators collected only blood, and repertoires in tissues likely differ.

This TCR was sampled from a woman between 35 and 50 years old in good health. Some clones in this sample may be carry-over from other donors' samples. The V call is TRBV28, the J call TRBJ2-7; 8 positions agree with TRBD2. The sample comprised PBMCs. CDR3 in DNA: TGTGCCACCAAACCGGGGGGGGCGGTCTACGAGCAGTACTTC. It yields the protein CATKPGGAVYEQYF.